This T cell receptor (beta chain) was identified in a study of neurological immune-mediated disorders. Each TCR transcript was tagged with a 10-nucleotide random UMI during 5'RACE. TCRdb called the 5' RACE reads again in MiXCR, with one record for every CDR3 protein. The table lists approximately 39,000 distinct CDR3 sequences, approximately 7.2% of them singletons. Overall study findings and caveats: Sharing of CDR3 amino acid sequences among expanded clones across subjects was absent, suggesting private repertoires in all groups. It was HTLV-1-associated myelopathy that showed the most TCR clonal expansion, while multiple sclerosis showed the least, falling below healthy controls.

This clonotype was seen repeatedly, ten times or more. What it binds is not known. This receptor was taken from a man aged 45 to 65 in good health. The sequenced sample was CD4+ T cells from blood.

The CDR3, as DNA: TGTGCCAGCAGCCAAGACAGTAGGGTTATAAACTCACCCCTCCACTTT. Translating gives CASSQDSRVINSPLHF. V and J are TRBV14 and TRBJ1-6; D unresolved. CDR1 SGHDN and CDR2 FVKESK come from the germline V gene. The ends were cut back, 0 bases at V and 10 bases at J, with 16 bases in the middle. This CDR3 region has 16 residues.